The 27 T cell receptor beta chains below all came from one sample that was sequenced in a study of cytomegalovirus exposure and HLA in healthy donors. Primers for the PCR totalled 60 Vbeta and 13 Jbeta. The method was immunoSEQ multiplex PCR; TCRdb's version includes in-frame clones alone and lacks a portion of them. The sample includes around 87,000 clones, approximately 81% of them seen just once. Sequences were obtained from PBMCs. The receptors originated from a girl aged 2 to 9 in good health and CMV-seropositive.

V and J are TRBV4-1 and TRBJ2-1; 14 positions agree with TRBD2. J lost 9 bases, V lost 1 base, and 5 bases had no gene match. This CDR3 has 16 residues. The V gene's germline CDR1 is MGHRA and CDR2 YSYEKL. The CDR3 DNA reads TGCGCCAGCAGCCAAGGACTAGCGGGAGGGCCCGGTGAGCAGTTCTTC. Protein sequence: CASSQGLAGGPGEQFF.

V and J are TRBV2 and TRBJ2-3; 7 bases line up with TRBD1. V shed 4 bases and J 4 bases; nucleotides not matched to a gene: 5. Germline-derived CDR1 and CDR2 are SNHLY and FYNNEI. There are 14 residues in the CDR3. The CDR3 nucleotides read TGTGCCAGCAGTGGACAGGGAAGGGCAGATACGCAGTATTTT. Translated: CASSGQGRADTQYF.

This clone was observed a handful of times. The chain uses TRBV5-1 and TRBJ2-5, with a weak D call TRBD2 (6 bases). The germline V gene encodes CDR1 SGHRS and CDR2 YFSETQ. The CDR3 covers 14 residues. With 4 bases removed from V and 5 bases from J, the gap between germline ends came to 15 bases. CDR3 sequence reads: CASSLATAGETQYF. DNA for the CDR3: TGCGCCAGCAGCCTGGCCACGGCGGGGGAGACCCAGTACTTC.

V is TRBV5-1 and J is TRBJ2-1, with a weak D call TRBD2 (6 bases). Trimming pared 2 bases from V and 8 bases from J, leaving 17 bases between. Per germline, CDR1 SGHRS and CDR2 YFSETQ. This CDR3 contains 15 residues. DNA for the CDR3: TGCGCCAGCAGCTTTCGGAGGGCCCTCGAGGATGAGCAGTTCTTC. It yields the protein CASSFRRALEDEQFF.

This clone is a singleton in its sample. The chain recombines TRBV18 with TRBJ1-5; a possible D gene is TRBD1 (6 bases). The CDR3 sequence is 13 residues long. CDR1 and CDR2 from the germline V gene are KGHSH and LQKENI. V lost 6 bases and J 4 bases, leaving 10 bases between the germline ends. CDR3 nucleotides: TGTGCCAGCTCGCGGACAGAAAATCAGCCCCAGCATTTT. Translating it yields CASSRTENQPQHF.

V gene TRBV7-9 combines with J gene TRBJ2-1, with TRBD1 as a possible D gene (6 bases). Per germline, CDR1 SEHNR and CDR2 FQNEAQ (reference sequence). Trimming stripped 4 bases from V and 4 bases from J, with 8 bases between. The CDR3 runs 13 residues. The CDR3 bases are TGTGCCAGCAGCTCACAGGGTTACAATGAGCAGTTCTTC. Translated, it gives CASSSQGYNEQFF.

The CDR3 loop reads CASSLYRVTGEQYF. CDR3 sequence (DNA): TGTGCCAGCAGCTTGTACAGGGTAACGGGCGAGCAGTACTTC. The chain couples TRBV7-8 to TRBJ2-7; TRBD1 is a possible D gene (6 bases). From germline, CDR1 is SGHVS and CDR2 FQNEAQ. The germline V and J ends were trimmed by 3 bases and 6 bases, with 15 bases remaining between them. The CDR3 sequence is 14 residues long.

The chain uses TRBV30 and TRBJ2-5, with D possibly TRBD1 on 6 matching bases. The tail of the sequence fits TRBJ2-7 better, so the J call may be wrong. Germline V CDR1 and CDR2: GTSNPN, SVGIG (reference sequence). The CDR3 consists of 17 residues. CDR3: CAWSVRFTGRGPYEQYF. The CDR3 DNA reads TGTGCCTGGAGTGTAAGATTTACAGGGCGAGGCCCCTACGAGCAGTACTTC.

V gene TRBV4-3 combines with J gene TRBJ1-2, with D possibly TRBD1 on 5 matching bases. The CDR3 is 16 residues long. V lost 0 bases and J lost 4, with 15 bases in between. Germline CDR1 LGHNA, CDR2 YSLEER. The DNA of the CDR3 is TGCGCCAGCAGCCAAGATGTGGGCGGGGGGGGCTATGGCTACACCTTC. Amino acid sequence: CASSQDVGGGGYGYTF.

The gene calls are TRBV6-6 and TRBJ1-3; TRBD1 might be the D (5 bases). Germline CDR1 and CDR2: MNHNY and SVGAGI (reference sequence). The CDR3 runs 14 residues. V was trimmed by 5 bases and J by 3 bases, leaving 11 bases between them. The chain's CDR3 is CASSAREYGNTIYF. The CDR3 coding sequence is TGTGCCAGCAGTGCCAGGGAATATGGAAACACCATATATTTT.

CDR3 sequence: CASSPGGGNEQFF. As DNA, the CDR3 is TGTGCCAGCAGCCCGGGGGGTGGGAATGAGCAGTTCTTC. V gene TRBV5-6 combines with J gene TRBJ2-1; 7 nucleotides line up with TRBD2. Trimming cost V 4 bases and J 7 bases; bases outside gene matches: 5. Germline V gene sequence: CDR1 SGHDT, CDR2 YYEEEE. The CDR3 loop spans 13 amino acids.

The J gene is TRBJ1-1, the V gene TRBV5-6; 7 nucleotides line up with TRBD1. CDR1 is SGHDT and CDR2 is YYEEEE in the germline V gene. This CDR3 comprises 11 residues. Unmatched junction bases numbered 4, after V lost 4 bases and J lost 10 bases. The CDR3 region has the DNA TGTGCCAGCAGCCGGGACAGCTTAGCTTTCTTT. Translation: CASSRDSLAFF. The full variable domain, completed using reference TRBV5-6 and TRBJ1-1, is DAGVTQSPTHLIKTRGQQVTLRCSPKSGHDTVSWYQQALGQGPQFIFQYYEEEERQRGNFPDRFSGHQFPNYSSELNVNALLLGDSALYLCASSRDSLAFFGQGTRLTVV.

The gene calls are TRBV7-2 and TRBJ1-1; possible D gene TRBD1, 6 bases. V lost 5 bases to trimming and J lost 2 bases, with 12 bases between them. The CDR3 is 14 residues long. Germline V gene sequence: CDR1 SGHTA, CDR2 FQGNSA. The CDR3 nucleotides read TGTGCCAGCAGCATAAACAGGGCTAACACTGAAGCTTTCTTT. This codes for CASSINRANTEAFF.

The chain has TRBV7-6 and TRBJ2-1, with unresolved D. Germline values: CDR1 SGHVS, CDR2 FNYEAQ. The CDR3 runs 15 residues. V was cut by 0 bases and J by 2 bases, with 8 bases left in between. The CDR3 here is CASSLAEEPYNEQFF. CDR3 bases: TGTGCCAGCAGCTTAGCCGAGGAACCCTACAATGAGCAGTTCTTC.

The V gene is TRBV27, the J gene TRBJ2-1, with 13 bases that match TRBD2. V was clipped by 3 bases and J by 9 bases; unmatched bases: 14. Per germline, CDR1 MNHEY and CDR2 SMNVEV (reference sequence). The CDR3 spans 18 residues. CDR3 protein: CASSFIIGGTSGISEQFF. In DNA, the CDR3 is TGTGCCAGCAGTTTCATAATCGGCGGGACTAGCGGGATAAGTGAGCAGTTCTTC.

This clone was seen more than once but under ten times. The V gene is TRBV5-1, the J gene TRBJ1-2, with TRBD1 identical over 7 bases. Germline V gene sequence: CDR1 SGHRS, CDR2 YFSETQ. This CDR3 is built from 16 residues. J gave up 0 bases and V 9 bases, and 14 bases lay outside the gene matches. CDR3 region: CATTTDRVSSNYGYTF. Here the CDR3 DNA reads TGCGCCACCACGACAGACAGGGTTAGTTCTAACTATGGCTACACCTTC. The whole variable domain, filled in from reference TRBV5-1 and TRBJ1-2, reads KAGVTQTPRYLIKTRGQQVTLSCSPISGHRSVSWYQQTPGQGLQFLFEYFSETQRNKGNFPGRFSGRQFSNSRSEMNVSTLELGDSALYLCATTTDRVSSNYGYTFGSGTRLTVV.

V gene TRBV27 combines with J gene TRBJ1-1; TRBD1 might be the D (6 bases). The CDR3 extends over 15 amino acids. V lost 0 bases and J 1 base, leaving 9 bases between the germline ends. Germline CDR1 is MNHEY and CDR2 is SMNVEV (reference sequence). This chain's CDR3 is CASSLSARGNTEAFF. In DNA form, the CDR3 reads TGTGCCAGCAGTTTATCGGCCAGGGGGAACACTGAAGCTTTCTTT.

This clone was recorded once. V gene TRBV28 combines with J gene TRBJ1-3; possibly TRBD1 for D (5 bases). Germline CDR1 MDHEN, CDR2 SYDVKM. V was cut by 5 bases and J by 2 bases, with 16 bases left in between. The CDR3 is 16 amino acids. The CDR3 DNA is TGTGCCAGCAGTGGGGCGGGAGAAAGGCCTGGAAACACCATATATTTT. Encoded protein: CASSGAGERPGNTIYF.

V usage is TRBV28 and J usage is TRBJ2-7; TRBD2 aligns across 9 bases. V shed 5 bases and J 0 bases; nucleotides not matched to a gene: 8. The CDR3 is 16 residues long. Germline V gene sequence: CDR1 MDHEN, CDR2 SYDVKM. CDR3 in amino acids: CASSPGLAPSSYEQYF. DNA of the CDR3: TGTGCCAGCAGTCCCGGACTAGCGCCGAGCTCCTACGAGCAGTACTTC.

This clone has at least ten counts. The CDR3 is CASSPGQGTQPQHF. In DNA, the CDR3 is TGTGCCAGCAGCCCGGGGCAGGGGACTCAGCCCCAGCATTTT. V and J are TRBV6-6 and TRBJ1-5; TRBD1 is a possible D gene (6 bases). The CDR3 is 14 residues long. The V gene lost 6 bases and the J gene lost 6 bases, with 15 bases spanning the gap. The V gene's germline CDR1 is MNHNY and CDR2 SVGAGI (reference sequence).

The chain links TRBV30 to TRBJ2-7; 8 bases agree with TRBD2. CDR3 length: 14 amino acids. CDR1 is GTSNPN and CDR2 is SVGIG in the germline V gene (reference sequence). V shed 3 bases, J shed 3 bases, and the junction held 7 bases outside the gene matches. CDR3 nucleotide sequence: TGTGCCTGGAGGGTAGCGGGGCACTTCTACGAGCAGTACTTC. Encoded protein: CAWRVAGHFYEQYF. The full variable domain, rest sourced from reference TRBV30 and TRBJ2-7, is SQTIHQWPATLVQPVGSPLSLECTVEGTSNPNLYWYRQAAGRGLQLLFYSVGIGQISSEVPQNLSASRPQDRQFILSSKKLLLSDSGFYLCAWRVAGHFYEQYFGPGTRLTVT.

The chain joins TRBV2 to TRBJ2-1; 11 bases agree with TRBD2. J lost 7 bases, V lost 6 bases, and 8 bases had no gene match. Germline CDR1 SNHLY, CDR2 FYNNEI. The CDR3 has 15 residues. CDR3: CASRAGTSGRNEQFF. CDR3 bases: TGTGCCAGCAGGGCCGGGACTAGCGGAAGAAATGAGCAGTTCTTC.

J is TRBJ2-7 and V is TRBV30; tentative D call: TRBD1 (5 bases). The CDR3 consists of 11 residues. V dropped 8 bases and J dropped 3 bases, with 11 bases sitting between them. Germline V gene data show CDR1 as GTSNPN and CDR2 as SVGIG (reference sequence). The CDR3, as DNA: TGTGCCAGAGTTGACAGCTACGAGCAGTACTTC. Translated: CARVDSYEQYF.

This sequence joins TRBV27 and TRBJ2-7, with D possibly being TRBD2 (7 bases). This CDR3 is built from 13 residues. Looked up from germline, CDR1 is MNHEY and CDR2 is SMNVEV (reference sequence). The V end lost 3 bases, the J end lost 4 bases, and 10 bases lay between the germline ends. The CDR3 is CASSLGGGYEQYF. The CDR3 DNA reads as TGTGCCAGCAGTTTGGGAGGGGGGTACGAGCAGTACTTC.

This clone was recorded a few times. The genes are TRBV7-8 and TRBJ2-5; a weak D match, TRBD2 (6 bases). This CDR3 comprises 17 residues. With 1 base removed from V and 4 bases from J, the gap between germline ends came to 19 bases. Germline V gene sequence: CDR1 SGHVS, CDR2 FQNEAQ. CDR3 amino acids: CASSLVIGGTGGETQYF. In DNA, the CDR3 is TGTGCCAGCAGCTTAGTTATCGGCGGAACCGGGGGAGAGACCCAGTACTTC.

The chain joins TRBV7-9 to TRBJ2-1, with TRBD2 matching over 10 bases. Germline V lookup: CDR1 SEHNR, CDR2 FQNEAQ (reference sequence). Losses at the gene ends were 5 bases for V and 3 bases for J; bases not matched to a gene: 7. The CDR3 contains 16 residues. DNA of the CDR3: TGTGCCAGCAGCGTTAGCGGGGGGACGTACTACAATGAGCAGTTCTTC. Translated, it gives CASSVSGGTYYNEQFF.

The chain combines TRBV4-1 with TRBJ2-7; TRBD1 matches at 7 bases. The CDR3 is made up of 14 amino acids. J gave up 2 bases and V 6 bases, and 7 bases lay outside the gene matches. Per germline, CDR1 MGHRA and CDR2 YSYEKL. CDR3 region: CASSRGPSAYEQYF. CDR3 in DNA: TGCGCCAGCAGTAGGGGGCCCTCGGCCTACGAGCAGTACTTC.